One sample yielded the 20 T cell receptor beta chains listed below, sequenced in a study of vaccination and CD4 T cells after COVID-19. Their target antigens are unknown. Sequence data for DNA of cultured CD4+ T cells were generated by the Oncomine TCR Beta short-read assay. TCRdb reanalysed the PCR reads using MiXCR and keeps one entry per CDR3 protein. The data show about 12,000 distinct CDR3 sequences, 60% to 80% seen once. Treatment: approximately 9-day PBMC culture with coronavirus spike peptide pools or control peptides (ViraFEST assay). What was sequenced was CD4+ T cells from blood, cultured in vitro. All receptors come from a human donor who had recovered from COVID-19.

This chain uses TRBV12-3 or TRBV12-4 with TRBJ1-5; D is uncertain. With 7 bases removed from V and 9 bases from J, the gap between germline ends came to 19 bases. The CDR3 has 14 amino acids. Written as DNA, the CDR3 is TGTGCCAGCACCACGTCCGGGAGGGAAGGGCCCCAGCATTTT. This codes for CASTTSGREGPQHF.

A few counts support this clonotype. This chain links TRBV7-2 with TRBJ1-2; 12 nucleotides align to TRBD1. The length of the CDR3 is 15 residues. Germline V gene lookup returns CDR1 SGHTA and CDR2 FQGNSA. V gave up 1 base and J gave up 8 bases; unmatched junction bases: 5. The CDR3 sequence: CASSLGGQGARGYTF. The CDR3 DNA sequence: TGTGCCAGCAGCTTAGGGGGACAGGGGGCACGGGGCTACACCTTC.

The rearrangement joins TRBV11-3 to TRBJ2-3, with 11 bases aligning to TRBD2. This CDR3 has 19 residues. With 3 bases clipped from V and 1 base from J, the junction kept 12 bases outside the gene matches. CDR1 is SGHNT and CDR2 is YENEEA in the germline V gene. CDR3 sequence: CASSFNRAPSGRCTDTQYF. The CDR3 DNA is TGTGCCAGCAGCTTCAACCGAGCTCCTAGCGGGAGGTGCACAGATACGCAGTATTTT.

The V and J genes are TRBV20-1 and TRBJ2-7; either TRBD1 or TRBD2 may supply D (6 bases each). Germline CDR1 DFQATT, CDR2 SNEGSKA (reference sequence). This CDR3 has 12 residues. The germline V and J ends were trimmed by 6 bases and 6 bases, with 15 bases remaining between them. CDR3 coding DNA: TGCAGTGCCAAGCACGGGGGCGGCGAGCAGTACTTC. It is translated as CSAKHGGGEQYF.

This clonotype was picked up a small number of times. The chain has TRBV25-1 and TRBJ2-2; D might be TRBD1 (6 bases). The CDR3 length is 17 residues. The V and J ends lost 6 bases and 7 bases respectively, with 24 bases between them. Germline assignment: CDR1 MGHDK and CDR2 SYGVNS. The CDR3 loop is CASRTIEDSLGGGELFF. The CDR3 nucleotides are TGTGCCAGCAGAACGATAGAGGACTCACTAGGGGGCGGGGAGCTGTTTTTT.

This clonotype has more than one count but fewer than ten. V gene TRBV27 combines with J gene TRBJ1-5; TRBD1 is a possible D gene (5 bases). This CDR3 has 15 residues. The V end was cut by 3 bases, the J end by 3 bases, with 12 bases between. The germline V gene encodes CDR1 MNHEY and CDR2 SMNVEV (reference sequence). The CDR3 region is CASSFGGGFNQPQHF. The CDR3, as DNA: TGTGCCAGCAGTTTCGGCGGGGGATTCAATCAGCCCCAGCATTTT.

The V gene is TRBV28, the J gene TRBJ1-5; D unresolved. The CDR3 totals 15 residues. Trimming left V 5 bases short and J 4 bases short, with 15 bases between. From germline, CDR1 is MDHEN and CDR2 SYDVKM. The CDR3 loop reads CASSLSLRSNQPQHF. The CDR3, as DNA: TGTGCCAGCAGTCTTAGCCTACGGTCGAATCAGCCCCAGCATTTT.

This clonotype was seen only once. V and J are TRBV5-4 and TRBJ2-7, with D tentatively TRBD1 (5 bases). Germline V gene sequence: CDR1 SGHNT, CDR2 YYREEE (reference sequence). V was clipped by 0 bases and J by 3 bases, with 10 bases between them. The CDR3 spans 14 residues. In DNA, the CDR3 is TGTGCCAGCAGCTTGGAGACAGAATTCTACGAGCAGTACTTC. Its translation is CASSLETEFYEQYF.

V usage is TRBV28 and J usage is TRBJ1-2; possibly TRBD1 for D (5 bases). The V end was cut by 8 bases, the J end by 0 bases, with 19 bases between. Germline CDR1 is MDHEN and CDR2 is SYDVKM. CDR3 length equals 16 residues. The CDR3 sequence is CASRPSGATSNYGYTF. The CDR3 bases are TGTGCCAGCCGCCCGTCTGGGGCGACCTCTAACTATGGCTACACCTTC.

The chain employs TRBV12-3 or TRBV12-4 and TRBJ1-5; D may be TRBD1 (5 bases). The CDR3 is made up of 15 amino acids. Trimming pared 8 bases from V and 2 bases from J, leaving 16 bases between. The CDR3 bases are TGTGCCAGCTGGGACTGGGGAGAAGGCAATCAGCCCCAGCATTTT. Translation gives CASWDWGEGNQPQHF.

The chain joins TRBV7-9 to TRBJ2-7, with a tentative D call TRBD2 (6 bases). In germline, CDR1 is SEHNR, CDR2 FQNEAQ (reference sequence). The CDR3 spans 19 residues. With 5 bases removed from V and 0 bases from J, the gap between germline ends came to 26 bases. This CDR3 is CASSPERQGGLSSSYEQYF. Here the CDR3 DNA reads TGTGCCAGCAGCCCCGAACGCCAGGGCGGACTATCAAGCTCCTACGAGCAGTACTTC.

The chain is built from TRBV29-1 and TRBJ1-5; weak D call: TRBD1 (5 bases). This CDR3 region has 12 residues. Germline lookup yields CDR1 SQVTM and CDR2 ANQGSEA. V was shortened by 4 bases and J by 2 bases, with 6 bases between the two germline ends. CDR3 sequence reads: CSVVQGNQPQHF. CDR3 nucleotides: TGCAGCGTTGTACAGGGCAATCAGCCCCAGCATTTT.

The rearrangement uses TRBV30 and TRBJ1-1; TRBD1 agrees at 10 bases. The CDR3 spans 15 residues. Per the germline V gene, CDR1 is GTSNPN and CDR2 is SVGIG (reference sequence). CDR3 sequence: CALNGGGTGETEAFF. The CDR3 DNA reads as TGTGCTTTGAATGGGGGCGGGACAGGGGAGACTGAAGCTTTCTTT. Supplemented by reference TRBV30 and TRBJ1-1, the full variable domain reads SQTIHQWPATLVQPVGSPLSLECTVEGTSNPNLYWYRQAAGRGLQLLFYSVGIGQISSEVPQNLSASRPQDRQFILSSKKLLLSDSGFYLCALNGGGTGETEAFFGQGTRLTVV.

The J gene is TRBJ2-7, the V gene TRBV19, with 10 nucleotides matching TRBD1. Germline trimming cut 6 bases from V and 4 bases from J; bases unmatched to any gene: 9. CDR3 length: 15 residues. Germline V CDR1 and CDR2: LNHDA, SQIVND (reference sequence). The chain's CDR3 is CASRSRDRGRYEQYF. DNA for the CDR3: TGTGCCAGTAGAAGCCGGGACAGGGGACGATACGAGCAGTACTTC.

The chain joins TRBV21-1 to TRBJ2-7; the D call of TRBD2 is as the table states it, not checked on the DNA. TRBV21-1 is a listed pseudogene. This CDR3 has 15 residues. Here the CDR3 reads CASSPSGTPSYEQYF. CDR3 DNA: TGTGCCAGCAGTCCTAGCGGGACCCCTTCCTACGAGCAGTACTTC.

V gene TRBV6-1 combines with J gene TRBJ2-2; D uncertain. This CDR3 has 14 residues. Germline V gene data show CDR1 as MNHNS and CDR2 as SASEGT. Trimming shortened V by 6 bases and J by 4 bases, and 12 bases separated the two germline ends. Here the CDR3 DNA reads TGTGCCAGCAGAGTGGATTCTCTCACCGGGGAGCTGTTTTTT. It encodes CASRVDSLTGELFF.

Within the sample, this clonotype is medium-sized (0.01 to 0.1%). The chain uses TRBV4-2 and TRBJ1-6; D ambiguous. V gave up 7 bases and J gave up 6 bases, with 16 bases separating them. The germline V gene encodes CDR1 LGHNA and CDR2 YNFKEQ. This CDR3 is built from 15 residues. CDR3 DNA: TGTGCCAGCAACCTACCGTCGGTCCGTAATTCACCCCTCCACTTT. Amino acids: CASNLPSVRNSPLHF.

This clonotype was seen a few times. The chain uses TRBV6-5 and TRBJ1-6; 8 bases agree with TRBD1. V was pared by 2 bases and J by 7 bases, with 7 bases of the junction left unmatched. This CDR3 spans 16 amino acids. Looked up from germline, CDR1 is MNHEY and CDR2 is SVGAGI. DNA of the CDR3: TGTGCCAGCAGTTACGGCCAGGGGGCGCCCAATTCACCCCTCCACTTT. It translates to CASSYGQGAPNSPLHF.

The chain couples TRBV9 to TRBJ1-2, with TRBD1 identical over 9 bases. The CDR3 extends over 16 amino acids. The germline CDR1 and CDR2 sequences are SGDLS and YYNGEE. Unmatched junction bases numbered 11, after V lost 4 bases and J lost 4 bases. This CDR3 is CASSLQPGQGVYGYTF. The CDR3 DNA follows: TGTGCCAGCAGCCTCCAGCCGGGACAGGGCGTCTATGGCTACACCTTC.

This clonotype turned up a few times. The chain couples TRBV10-1 to TRBJ2-2; D gene uncertain. Germline CDR1 reads WNHNN; CDR2 reads SYGVQD (reference sequence). The CDR3 runs to 12 residues. The V gene lost 6 bases and the J gene lost 2 bases, with 4 bases spanning the gap. CDR3 sequence (DNA): TGCGCCAGCAGCATAAACACCGGGGAGCTGTTTTTT. As protein: CASSINTGELFF.